This T cell receptor beta chain was obtained from a study of identical twins. Overall study findings and caveats: Models underpredicted monozygotic twin sharing of out-of-frame TCR alpha. Some out-of-frame alpha sequences were shared by twins, and these showed excess low generation probability.

The sample holds a few counts of this clonotype. Antigen: not known. Template switching added a universal primer binding site, and final cDNA carried unique molecular identifiers. A single record per CDR3 protein comes from TCRdb applying MiXCR to the 5' RACE reads. The table has 1.5 million to 2 million distinct CDR3 sequences, about 30% seen once. Germline CDR1 KGHSH, CDR2 LQKENI. Between the trimmed V and J ends, which lost 3 bases and 0 bases, there was a span of 12 bases. CDR3 length: 15 residues. The V call is TRBV18, the J call TRBJ2-7; TRBD2 might be the D (5 bases). Sequencing input: cord blood. The sequence was collected from a newborn girl in good health. The CDR3: CASSPGAESSYEQYF. The CDR3 DNA reads as TGTGCCAGCTCACCCGGAGCGGAGAGCTCCTACGAGCAGTACTTC.